This TCR beta chain emerged from a study of blood T cell repertoires in COVID-19. TCRdb keeps only in-frame clones here, not all; method: immunoSEQ multiplex PCR. Here the sample spans fewer than 250,000 clones, approximately 88% being singletons. V trimming: 4 bases; J trimming: 5 bases; junction bases outside the gene matches: 12. Per germline, CDR1 SGDLS and CDR2 YYNGEE. The CDR3 consists of 16 residues. Sequencing was performed on PBMCs or T cells enriched from blood (not recorded which). The receptor was derived from a woman under 40 who had been exposed to COVID-19. This chain joins TRBV9 and TRBJ2-1, with TRBD2 matching over 7 bases. The CDR3 here is CASSLSAGTTHNEQFF. In DNA, the CDR3 is TGTGCCAGCAGCCTCTCCGCCGGGACTACTCACAATGAGCAGTTCTTC. Combining the CDR3 with reference TRBV9 and TRBJ2-1 gives the whole variable domain DSGVTQTPKHLITATGQRVTLRCSPRSGDLSVYWYQQSLDQGLQFLIQYYNGEERAKGNILERFSAQQFPDLHSELNLSSLELGDSALYFCASSLSAGTTHNEQFFGPGTRLTVL.